These T cell receptor beta chains were read from a single sample in a study of patients and donors after allogeneic stem cell transplantation. TCRdb re-analysed the RT-PCR reads in MiXCR, keeping a single row per CDR3 protein. This table has about 410,000 distinct CDR3 sequences, about a sixth appearing once. Sample: blood, either unsorted or a sorted T cell fraction (not recorded which). These receptors were taken from a human donor who was either an allogeneic HSCT recipient or a stem cell or donor lymphocyte infusion donor (not recorded which). It is not recorded whose cells these are; they may come from a transplant donor. Each CDR3 is given with its conserved first and last residue. Fields, in order: clone size, D gene, J gene, V gene, CDR3 DNA, CDR3 protein. D genes are given only for firm matches. Clone sizes are given selectively: once, few, many, or a class where the clone is expanded.

many,TRBD2,TRBJ2-1,TRBV7-3,TGTGCCAGCAGCGCGGGGGATTACAATGAGCAGTTCTTC,CASSAGDYNEQFF
.,.,TRBJ2-1,TRBV27,TGTGCCAGCAGTTTCTTAAACGGGGAGCAGTTCTTC,CASSFLNGEQFF
few,.,TRBJ2-7,TRBV20-1,TGCAGTGCTAGACTTGCGGGGAGCTCCTACGAGCAGTACTTC,CSARLAGSSYEQYF
many,.,TRBJ2-1,TRBV5-1,TGCGCCAGCAGCTACCGGGACTTCCAGTTCTTC,CASSYRDFQFF
.,TRBD1,TRBJ2-7,TRBV5-6,TGTGCCAGCAGCAGAAGGGTGCCGGGACAGGGGGTATACGAGCAGTACTTC,CASSRRVPGQGVYEQYF
.,TRBD1,TRBJ1-2,TRBV27,TGTGCCAGCAGTTCATGGGACAGTGTACATGGCTACACCTTC,CASSSWDSVHGYTF
few,.,TRBJ2-1,TRBV9,TGTGCCAGCAGCGTAGGGAGGTCCTACAATGAGCAGTTCTTC,CASSVGRSYNEQFF
few,TRBD1,TRBJ2-7,TRBV5-1,TGCGCCAGCAGCTCCGGGACAGGGGGAAACGAGCAGTACTTC,CASSSGTGGNEQYF
few,.,TRBJ1-3,TRBV24-1,TGTGCCACCAGTGATTCTACGCCCGGGGTTGGAAACACCATATATTTT,CATSDSTPGVGNTIYF
.,.,TRBJ1-1,TRBV11-3,TGTGCCAGCAGCTTACAAGTCGACACTGAAGCTTTCTTT,CASSLQVDTEAFF
few,TRBD2,TRBJ2-5,TRBV11-3,TGTGCCAGCAGTCAAGACGGTGCTAGCGGGGAGACCCAGTACTTC,CASSQDGASGETQYF
many,TRBD1,TRBJ1-5,TRBV5-1,TGCGCCAGCAGCTTGGGGACAGGGCTAAATCAGCCCCAGCATTTT,CASSLGTGLNQPQHF
.,TRBD1,TRBJ2-2,TRBV4-2,TGTGCCAGCAGCCCTAGCCGTTTGGACAGGGGGCGTCGCACCGGGGAGCTGTTTTTT,CASSPSRLDRGRRTGELFF
few,TRBD1,TRBJ2-1,TRBV11-2,TGTGCCAGCACCACTTCTACAGGGGGTGGGTATAGCTCCTACAATGAGCAGTTCTTC,CASTTSTGGGYSSYNEQFF
.,.,TRBJ2-1,TRBV5-1,TGCGCCAGCAGCTTGGTAGCCGGGCAAGGTCCCGGTGAGCAGTTCTTC,CASSLVAGQGPGEQFF
few,.,TRBJ2-3,TRBV6-6,TGTGCCAGCAGCCCTAAGAGCGCAGATACGCAGTATTTT,CASSPKSADTQYF
few,TRBD1,TRBJ1-5,TRBV10-3,TGTGCCATCAGTACCGGGACAGGGGATAGCAATCAGCCCCAGCATTTT,CAISTGTGDSNQPQHF
.,TRBD2,TRBJ2-2,TRBV4-1,TGCGCCAGCAGCCAAGAGGCGAGCGGGGGCTCGAACACCGGGGAGCTGTTTTTT,CASSQEASGGSNTGELFF
few,.,TRBJ2-7,TRBV20-1,TGCAGTGCTATCTCTAGGAGCTCCTACGAGCAGTACTTC,CSAISRSSYEQYF
few,.,TRBJ2-2,TRBV20-1,TGCAGTGCTAGGGAAGGGAACGGGGAGCTGTTTTTT,CSAREGNGELFF
.,.,TRBJ2-2,TRBV7-5,.,CISVPEARRAYTGELFF
.,TRBD1,TRBJ2-7,TRBV14,TGTGCCAGCAGCCAACTCAGTGGCAGGGGGCTTTACTTC,CASSQLSGRGLYF
.,TRBD2,TRBJ2-2,TRBV6-1,TGTGCCACTTGCCGGGGAGGGACCGGGGAGCTGTTTTTT,CATCRGGTGELFF
few,TRBD1,TRBJ1-2,TRBV29-1,TGCAGCGTTGGGACAGGGGCCCCCTATGGCTACACCTTC,CSVGTGAPYGYTF
.,.,TRBJ2-5,TRBV6-2/TRBV6-3,TGTGCCAGCACCTCAACTAGTTCATCCGGTGAGACCCAGTACTTC,CASTSTSSSGETQYF
many,TRBD1,TRBJ1-1,TRBV7-3,TGTGCCAGCAGCTTAAGGGGACAGATGAACACTGAAGCTTTCTTT,CASSLRGQMNTEAFF
few,.,TRBJ2-6,TRBV11-1,TGTGCCAGCAGCTTAGCGATGACTTCCCGGGCCGTCCTGACTTTC,CASSLAMTSRAVLTF
.,TRBD2,TRBJ2-1,TRBV12-3/TRBV12-4,TGTGCCAGCAGTTTGTCTAGCGGGAGATCTTTTGGCGATGAGCAGTTCTTC,CASSLSSGRSFGDEQFF
.,.,TRBJ2-3,TRBV7-2,TGTGCCAGCAGTCAAGTGAGGGGGGGGACTAAAGATACGCAGTATTTT,CASSQVRGGTKDTQYF
.,.,TRBJ1-3,TRBV3-1,TGTGCCAGCAGCCCCCGGGGGGGGTCCTCTGGAAACACCATATATTTT,CASSPRGGSSGNTIYF
few,TRBD2,TRBJ2-1,TRBV4-1,TGCGCCAGCAGCCAGCTTGGACTAGCTTCCAATGAGCAGTTCTTC,CASSQLGLASNEQFF